The source of this T cell receptor (beta chain) is a study of beta chain features in type 1 diabetes. Of note for this clone: Different DNA sequences within this sample yield the same CDR3.

Per the germline V gene, CDR1 is LNHDA and CDR2 is SQIVND (reference sequence). With 4 bases removed from V and 2 bases from J, the gap between germline ends came to 8 bases. This CDR3 comprises 13 residues. The authors reverse transcribed all of the isolated RNA, so sequencing captured expressed TCRB transcripts. Only in-frame clones appear in the TCRdb table, and some are missing; sequencing was by immunoSEQ multiplex PCR. The sample lists hundreds of thousands of clones; 15% to 17% were seen once. The chain recombines TRBV19 with TRBJ1-2, with a possible D match to TRBD1 (6 bases). The material sequenced was naive CD4+ T cells from blood. This clonotype was obtained from a young man in good health. The CDR3 DNA follows: TGTGCCAGTAGTACTGGACAGAACTATGGCTACACCTTC. Protein sequence: CASSTGQNYGYTF.